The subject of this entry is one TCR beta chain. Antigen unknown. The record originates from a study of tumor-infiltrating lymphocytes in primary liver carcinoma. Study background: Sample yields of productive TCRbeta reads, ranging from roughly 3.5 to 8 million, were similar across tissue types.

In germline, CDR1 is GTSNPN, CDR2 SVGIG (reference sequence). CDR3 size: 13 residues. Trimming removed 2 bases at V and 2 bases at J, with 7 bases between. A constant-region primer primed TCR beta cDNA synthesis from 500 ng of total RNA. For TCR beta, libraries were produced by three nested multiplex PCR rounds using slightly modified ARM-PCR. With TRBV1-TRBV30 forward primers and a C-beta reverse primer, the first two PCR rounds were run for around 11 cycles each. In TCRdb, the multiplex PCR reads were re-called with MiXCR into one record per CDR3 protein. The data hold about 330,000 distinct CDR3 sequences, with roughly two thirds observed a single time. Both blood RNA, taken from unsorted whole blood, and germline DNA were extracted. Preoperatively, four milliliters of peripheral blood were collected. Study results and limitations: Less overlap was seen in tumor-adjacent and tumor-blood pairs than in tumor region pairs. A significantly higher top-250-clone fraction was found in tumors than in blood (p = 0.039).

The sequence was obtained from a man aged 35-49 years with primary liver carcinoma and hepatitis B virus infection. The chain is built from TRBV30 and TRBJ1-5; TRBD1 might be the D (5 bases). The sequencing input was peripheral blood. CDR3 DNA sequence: TGTGCCTGGAGTATGGGGGGCAATCAGCCCCAGCATTTT. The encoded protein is CAWSMGGNQPQHF.